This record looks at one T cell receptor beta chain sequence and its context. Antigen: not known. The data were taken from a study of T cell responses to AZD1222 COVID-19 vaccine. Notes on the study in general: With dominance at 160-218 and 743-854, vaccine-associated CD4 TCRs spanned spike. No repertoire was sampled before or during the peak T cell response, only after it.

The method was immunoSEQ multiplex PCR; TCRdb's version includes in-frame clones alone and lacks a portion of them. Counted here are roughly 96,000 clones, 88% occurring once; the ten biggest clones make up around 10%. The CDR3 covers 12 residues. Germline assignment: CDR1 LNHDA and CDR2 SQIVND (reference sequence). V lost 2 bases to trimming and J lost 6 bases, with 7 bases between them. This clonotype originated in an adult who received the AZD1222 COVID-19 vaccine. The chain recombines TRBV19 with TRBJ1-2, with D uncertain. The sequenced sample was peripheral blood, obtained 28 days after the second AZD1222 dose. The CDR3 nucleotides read TGTGCCAGTAGTATACCCCAACATGGCTACACCTTC. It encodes CASSIPQHGYTF.